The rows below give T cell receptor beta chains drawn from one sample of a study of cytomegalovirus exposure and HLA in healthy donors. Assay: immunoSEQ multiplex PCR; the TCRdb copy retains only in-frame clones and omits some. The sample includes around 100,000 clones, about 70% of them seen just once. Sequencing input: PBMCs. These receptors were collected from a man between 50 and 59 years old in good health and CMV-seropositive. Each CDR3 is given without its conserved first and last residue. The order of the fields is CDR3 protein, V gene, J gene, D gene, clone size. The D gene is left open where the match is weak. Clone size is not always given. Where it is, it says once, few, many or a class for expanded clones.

ASSQEGQGHGYT	TRBV4-1	TRBJ1-2	TRBD1	-
ASSLPRSDEQY	TRBV5-4	TRBJ2-7	-	-
ASSGGQGSYEQY	TRBV5-1	TRBJ2-7	-	few
SANRGGGAF	TRBV20-1	TRBJ1-1	-	-
ASSLGRDTQY	TRBV5-1	TRBJ2-3	-	-
ASSLRGGDSPLH	TRBV28	TRBJ1-6	-	-
ASSPETSGTYGYT	TRBV6-1	TRBJ1-2	-	-
ASSRQGSSTEAF	TRBV19	TRBJ1-1	TRBD1	-
ASSQVNTNYGYT	TRBV4-1	TRBJ1-2	-	-
ASSYSQTDLNTEAF	TRBV6-5	TRBJ1-1	-	-
ATTPQQGDQETQY	TRBV10-3	TRBJ2-5	TRBD1	once
ASSPQWGQGRYYNSPLH	TRBV27	TRBJ1-6	TRBD1	-
ASSLAGDMPQH	TRBV11-2	TRBJ1-5	-	-
ASSLVSRGETQY	TRBV5-5	TRBJ2-5	-	-
ASSLGTGSSYNEQF	TRBV5-1	TRBJ2-1	-	-
ASKPPRDRGQEQY	TRBV27	TRBJ2-7	TRBD1	-
ASSSAGGTEAF	TRBV6-1	TRBJ1-1	-	-
ASSAGTGFSYEQY	TRBV5-6	TRBJ2-7	TRBD1	few
ASSRQGSTEAF	TRBV6-1	TRBJ1-1	TRBD1	-
ASSVGGGLNEKLF	TRBV9	TRBJ1-4	-	-
AWSSGSFISEQF	TRBV30	TRBJ2-1	TRBD2	-
ASSIPGVSYEQY	TRBV19	TRBJ2-7	-	-